This T cell receptor (beta chain) was sequenced during a study of T cell changes during pregnancy in multiple sclerosis. This CDR3 spans 14 amino acids. J gave up 3 bases and V 8 bases, and 6 bases lay outside the gene matches. Germline CDR1 MDHEN, CDR2 SYDVKM. Some clones are missing from TCRdb's copy, which holds only in-frame ones; the method was immunoSEQ multiplex PCR. The sample records tens of thousands of clones, around 92% being singletons. The specimen was CD4+ T cells from peripheral blood mononuclear cells, collected in the second trimester of pregnancy. The rearrangement joins TRBV28 to TRBJ2-1; TRBD1 matches 8 bases. The sequence was collected from a female donor in good health, enrolled as a control in a pregnancy study. CDR3 residues: CASLDRDSYNEQFF. The CDR3 nucleotides are TGTGCCAGCCTGGACAGGGACAGCTACAATGAGCAGTTCTTC.